This TCR beta chain was sequenced during a study of high-grade serous ovarian cancer treatment subgroups. This table comes from immunoSEQ multiplex PCR, and its TCRdb copy is limited to in-frame clones, with some not included. This table has thousands of clones, 70% to 75% appearing once. Study outcomes and limitations: TCR clonal relatedness correlated positively with neoantigen level.

The tumor samples were collected prior to definitive surgery or chemotherapy. In the case of this clone: No antigen is known for it.

The TCR was taken from a human donor with high-grade serous ovarian cancer. Sequenced input: tumor tissue.

CDR3 loop: CASSQVAGPTDTQYF. For the CDR3, the DNA is TGCGCCAGCAGCCAAGTAGCGGGCCCCACAGATACGCAGTATTTT. The chain recombines TRBV4-1 with TRBJ2-3, with 7 nucleotides matching TRBD2. Germline CDR1 reads MGHRA; CDR2 reads YSYEKL. This CDR3 has 15 amino acids. J was trimmed by 2 bases and V by 1 base; bases with no gene match: 3.